A single sample gave rise to the 27 T cell receptor beta chains below, sequenced in a study of monozygotic twins with inflammatory bowel disease. TCRdb re-called the 5' RACE reads; one entry per CDR3 protein, DNA not given. The sample holds some 300,000 distinct CDR3 sequences. Material: blood. Every receptor here comes from a human donor with ulcerative colitis or Crohn's disease, or a healthy co-twin of an affected twin (not recorded which).

The J gene is TRBJ2-2, the V gene TRBV9; TCRdb picks TRBD2, but there is no DNA to check that call. CDR1 and CDR2 (germline): SGDLS, YYNGEE. The CDR3 runs to 15 residues. CDR3 in amino acids: CASSVGSGDTGELFF.

This chain connects TRBV12-3 or TRBV12-4 to TRBJ2-7. This CDR3 is built from 16 residues. CDR3 region: CASGNDRSRYSYEQYF.

This rearrangement joins TRBV20-1 to TRBJ1-1; TCRdb calls TRBD1, which cannot be checked without DNA. Germline CDR1 is DFQATT and CDR2 is SNEGSKA (reference sequence). The CDR3 runs to 14 residues. CDR3 sequence reads: CSARATAGGGQAFF.

The genes are TRBV5-1 and TRBJ2-5; TCRdb indicates TRBD2, and absent DNA this call remains unverified. This CDR3 region has 16 residues. Germline values: CDR1 SGHRS, CDR2 YFSETQ. The CDR3 loop reads CASSFSGLASKETQYF.

The chain uses TRBV20-1 and TRBJ2-1; TCRdb's D gene call, TRBD2, goes unchecked for lack of DNA. The germline gives CDR1 DFQATT, CDR2 SNEGSKA (reference sequence). There are 13 residues in the CDR3. The CDR3 here is CSATGPWAFLQFF.

The chain links TRBV6-6 to TRBJ2-1. The CDR3 totals 12 residues. The V gene's germline CDR1 is MNHNY and CDR2 SVGAGI (reference sequence). The CDR3 sequence is CASRVKGIEQFF.

The CDR3 here is CASSSRGQESGELFF. V and J are TRBV6-1 and TRBJ2-2; TCRdb designates TRBD1, a call that cannot be tested without DNA. This CDR3 is 15 amino acids long. Germline lookup yields CDR1 MNHNS and CDR2 SASEGT.

The V and J genes are TRBV14 and TRBJ2-7. Germline V CDR1 and CDR2: SGHDN, FVKESK. The CDR3 spans 12 residues. CDR3 region: CASSHGSLEQYF.

The chain employs TRBV15 and TRBJ1-2. The CDR3 sequence is 17 residues long. Germline V CDR1 and CDR2: LNHNV, YYDKDF (reference sequence). This chain's CDR3 is CATSGKRARHPPYGYTF.

V is TRBV7-9 and J is TRBJ2-3. The CDR3 consists of 15 residues. Germline-derived CDR1 and CDR2 are SEHNR and FQNEAQ (reference sequence). The CDR3 protein is CASSPIGVGTDTQYF.

The genes are TRBV12-3 or TRBV12-4 and TRBJ2-4; there is no DNA to check the TCRdb D call of TRBD1. The CDR3 has 16 residues. CDR3 amino acids: CASRPQATLAKNIQYF.

J is TRBJ2-7 and V is TRBV6-5. Looked up from germline, CDR1 is MNHEY and CDR2 is SVGAGI. The CDR3 sequence is 15 residues long. CDR3 loop: CASSYSPGDSYEQYF.

The chain carries TRBV27 and TRBJ2-2; TCRdb designates TRBD2, a call that cannot be tested without DNA. The germline V gene encodes CDR1 MNHEY and CDR2 SMNVEV (reference sequence). This CDR3 is built from 13 residues. CDR3 sequence: CAAAGTNTGELFF.

The rearrangement links TRBV7-2 to TRBJ2-7; TCRdb returns TRBD1, unconfirmable since there is no DNA. This CDR3 comprises 16 residues. CDR1 is SGHTA and CDR2 is FQGNSA in the germline V gene. CDR3 sequence: CASSQISRDRSYEQYF.

The J gene is TRBJ1-2, the V gene TRBV12-3 or TRBV12-4; checking the TCRdb D call of TRBD1 is not possible without DNA. This CDR3 contains 14 residues. The CDR3 loop is CASSPARGATGYTF.

This chain links TRBV18 with TRBJ2-7. The CDR3 is made up of 14 amino acids. Germline V gene lookup returns CDR1 KGHSH and CDR2 LQKENI. The chain's CDR3 is CASSPRDYPAEQYF.

V usage is TRBV28 and J usage is TRBJ2-5; checking the TCRdb D call of TRBD2 is not possible without DNA. This CDR3 comprises 19 residues. Germline V gene data show CDR1 as MDHEN and CDR2 as SYDVKM. The CDR3 region is CASSSNWDRDPSGEETQYF.

The chain links TRBV12-3 or TRBV12-4 to TRBJ2-5; no DNA is available, so the TRBD1 call from TCRdb remains unchecked. The CDR3 contains 15 residues. The chain's CDR3 is CASSFRGRGEETQYF.

The V call is TRBV20-1, the J call TRBJ1-2; TCRdb's D gene call, TRBD1, goes unchecked for lack of DNA. Germline values: CDR1 DFQATT, CDR2 SNEGSKA (reference sequence). CDR3 length: 13 amino acids. The CDR3 is CSAQLTGHYGYTF.

V gene TRBV6-2 or TRBV6-3 combines with J gene TRBJ2-5; the D call of TRBD1 rests on TCRdb alone, since no DNA is present to check it. The germline gives CDR1 MNHEY, CDR2 SVGEGT. The CDR3 is made up of 15 amino acids. The CDR3 loop is CASSYVGLGAETQYF.

The chain is built from TRBV12-3 or TRBV12-4 and TRBJ2-3. The CDR3 covers 13 residues. The CDR3 loop is CASSPSTADTQYF.

J is TRBJ2-7 and V is TRBV5-1. Germline V gene data show CDR1 as SGHRS and CDR2 as YFSETQ. CDR3 length: 15 amino acids. The CDR3 loop is CASSTDGRGSHEQYF.

The chain links TRBV29-1 to TRBJ2-7; TCRdb lists TRBD1, though no DNA is available to test this call. This CDR3 is built from 12 residues. The V gene's germline CDR1 is SQVTM and CDR2 ANQGSEA. The CDR3 loop reads CSVEVTGYEQYF.

This chain joins TRBV12-3 or TRBV12-4 and TRBJ2-1; the D gene TCRdb calls, TRBD1, cannot be checked with no DNA. This CDR3 is 13 amino acids long. Here the CDR3 reads CASSLWGDNEQFF.

The chain combines TRBV9 with TRBJ1-6; the D call from TCRdb, TRBD1, cannot be confirmed without DNA. CDR1 and CDR2 from the germline V gene are SGDLS and YYNGEE. This CDR3 is 15 amino acids long. The CDR3 reads CASSIGTADNSPLHF.

The chain joins TRBV6-2 or TRBV6-3 to TRBJ1-1; TCRdb gives TRBD1 as the D gene, but with no DNA this cannot be confirmed. Germline V gives CDR1 MNHEY, CDR2 SVGEGT. CDR3 size: 14 residues. CDR3 sequence: CATLIGGMNTEAFF.

The chain has TRBV10-1 and TRBJ2-4. CDR3 length: 15 amino acids. CDR1 and CDR2 from the germline V gene are WNHNN and SYGVQD (reference sequence). The CDR3 here is CASSVRVLAKNIQYF.